Listed here are 29 T cell receptor beta chains from one sample, sequenced in a study of cytomegalovirus exposure and HLA in healthy donors. In the PCR, 60 Vbeta and 13 Jbeta primers were used. The table came from immunoSEQ multiplex PCR; TCRdb's copy has only in-frame clones and leaves some out. The sample lists about 160,000 clones, over 70% occurring once. Sequenced material: PBMCs. These receptors were taken from a man between 18 and 35 years old in good health and CMV-seropositive.

The rearrangement links TRBV19 to TRBJ2-5; TRBD1 agrees at 8 bases. With 6 bases clipped from V and 5 bases from J, the junction kept 5 bases outside the gene matches. From germline, CDR1 is LNHDA and CDR2 SQIVND (reference sequence). The CDR3 consists of 13 residues. CDR3 bases: TGTGCCAGTAGGCCAGGGGGCGTTGAGACCCAGTACTTC. Residues: CASRPGGVETQYF.

The CDR3 spells CASAGDAYEQYF. The CDR3 nucleotides are TGTGCCAGCGCAGGGGATGCCTACGAGCAGTACTTC. This chain uses TRBV13 with TRBJ2-7; TRBD1 is a possible D gene (6 bases). CDR1 PRHDT and CDR2 FYEKMQ come from the germline V gene (reference sequence). The CDR3 is 12 residues long. V was clipped by 8 bases and J by 2 bases, with 10 bases between them.

The rearrangement links TRBV4-1 to TRBJ2-3, with D uncertain. Germline CDR1 is MGHRA and CDR2 is YSYEKL. The V end lost 0 bases, the J end lost 4 bases, and 11 bases lay between the germline ends. This CDR3 is 15 amino acids long. The CDR3 reads CASSQEGRLSDTQYF. For the CDR3, the DNA is TGCGCCAGCAGCCAAGAAGGCAGGTTATCAGATACGCAGTATTTT.

In its sample, this clone was seen once. This chain connects TRBV6-5 to TRBJ1-1; TRBD1 might be the D (5 bases). Germline CDR1 and CDR2: MNHEY and SVGAGI. CDR3 length equals 15 residues. The ends were cut back, 5 bases at V and 4 bases at J, with 17 bases in the middle. CDR3 amino acids: CASSPRGVVSTEAFF. In DNA form, the CDR3 reads TGTGCCAGCAGTCCCCGGGGGGTGGTTTCCACTGAAGCTTTCTTT.

V is TRBV10-3 and J is TRBJ2-7; TRBD2 might be the D (6 bases). This CDR3 is 13 amino acids long. V was clipped by 7 bases and J by 5 bases, with 15 bases between them. The germline gives CDR1 ENHRY, CDR2 SYGVKD. CDR3 protein: CAITGGGRNEQYF. In DNA form, the CDR3 reads TGTGCCATCACAGGCGGAGGGAGGAACGAGCAGTACTTC.

The chain combines TRBV13 with TRBJ2-2; no clear D gene. Germline-derived CDR1 and CDR2 are PRHDT and FYEKMQ (reference sequence). Trimming cost V 1 base and J 7 bases, with 7 bases left between them. The CDR3 extends over 13 amino acids. The DNA for the CDR3 is TGTGCCAGCAGCTTAGCAGAAGTCGGGGAGCTGTTTTTT. It is translated as CASSLAEVGELFF.

This rearrangement joins TRBV21-1 to TRBJ2-1; TRBD2, the table's D call, was not compared with the DNA. TRBV21-1 is listed as a pseudogene. This CDR3 spans 15 amino acids. CDR3 in DNA: TGTGCCAGCAGCAACAGACTAGCGGGTTACAATGAGCAGTTCTTC. This translates into CASSNRLAGYNEQFF.

V gene TRBV4-3 combines with J gene TRBJ2-7; D unclear. Germline V gene lookup returns CDR1 LGHNA and CDR2 YSLEER. The CDR3 spans 14 residues. V gave up 0 bases and J gave up 0 bases, with 6 bases separating them. The CDR3 coding sequence is TGCGCCAGCAGCCAAGAGGTACACTCCTACGAGCAGTACTTC. It translates to CASSQEVHSYEQYF.

The V and J genes are TRBV6-5 and TRBJ2-7, with D uncertain. CDR3 size: 12 residues. Germline V gives CDR1 MNHEY, CDR2 SVGAGI. Trimming removed 8 bases from V and 3 bases from J, with 11 bases in between. CDR3 region: CASVDTFYEQYF. Written as DNA, the CDR3 is TGTGCCAGCGTTGACACCTTCTACGAGCAGTACTTC.

This chain uses TRBV15 with TRBJ1-6; D gene uncertain. CDR1 LNHNV and CDR2 YYDKDF come from the germline V gene (reference sequence). This CDR3 has 14 amino acids. V was clipped by 3 bases and J by 10 bases, with 13 bases between them. The CDR3 coding sequence is TGTGCCACCAGCAGCGGGGTAGGTGACTCACCCCTCCACTTT. Translating gives CATSSGVGDSPLHF.

A remark on this clone: Relative to the germline gene, one junction end is altered; a read error may explain this. For the CDR3, the DNA is TGTTCCAGCAGCCCACAGCGGGTGCTATACGAGCAGTACTTC. Amino acids: CSSSPQRVLYEQYF. The chain carries TRBV7-9 and TRBJ2-7; perhaps TRBD2 as D (6 bases). The CDR3 sequence is 14 residues long. The germline V gene has CDR1 SEHNR and CDR2 FQNEAQ (reference sequence).

This chain connects TRBV5-1 to TRBJ1-2; the D gene is possibly TRBD1 (6 bases). Germline CDR1 and CDR2: SGHRS and YFSETQ. Trimming took off 4 bases at V and 3 bases at J, with 10 bases between the two ends. The CDR3 covers 13 residues. CDR3: CASSRDNYYGYTF. In DNA, the CDR3 is TGCGCCAGCAGCCGGGACAATTACTATGGCTACACCTTC.

The chain combines TRBV4-2 with TRBJ2-1, with a weak D call TRBD2 (5 bases). The ends were cut back, 0 bases at V and 7 bases at J, with 25 bases in the middle. The CDR3 contains 19 residues. CDR1 and CDR2 (germline): LGHNA, YNFKEQ. The CDR3 region is CASSQDLRPAIAPGNEQFF. In DNA, the CDR3 is TGTGCCAGCAGCCAAGATCTCCGCCCGGCGATAGCCCCGGGGAATGAGCAGTTCTTC.

The chain uses TRBV5-1 and TRBJ2-7; D call uncertain. From germline, CDR1 is SGHRS and CDR2 YFSETQ. CDR3 length equals 13 residues. The germline V and J ends were trimmed by 0 bases and 2 bases, with 6 bases remaining between them. The CDR3 region has the DNA TGCGCCAGCAGCTTGGCGGTTGCCTACGAGCAGTACTTC. Its translation: CASSLAVAYEQYF.

The CDR3 sequence: CASSARRDSYNEQFF. In DNA form, the CDR3 reads TGTGCCAGCAGTGCCCGAAGGGACAGCTACAATGAGCAGTTCTTC. The chain combines TRBV6-1 with TRBJ2-1; 7 bases fit TRBD1. Germline V gene lookup returns CDR1 MNHNS and CDR2 SASEGT. CDR3 length: 15 residues. J was trimmed by 3 bases and V by 4 bases; bases with no gene match: 6.

This chain uses TRBV19 with TRBJ2-3; 8 bases fit TRBD1. In germline, CDR1 is LNHDA, CDR2 SQIVND (reference sequence). After removal of 6 bases from V and 6 bases from J, the junction contained 8 bases not matched to a gene. There are 14 residues in the CDR3. CDR3 loop: CASSQQGDVDTQYF. CDR3 DNA sequence: TGTGCCAGTAGCCAACAGGGGGACGTGGATACGCAGTATTTT.

The chain uses TRBV7-2 and TRBJ2-7; D is perhaps TRBD2 (6 bases). The CDR3 extends over 14 amino acids. Between the trimmed V and J ends, which lost 6 bases and 0 bases, there was a span of 12 bases. CDR1 is SGHTA and CDR2 is FQGNSA in the germline V gene. CDR3 in DNA: TGTGCCAGCAGTTCGGGACTCACCTCCTACGAGCAGTACTTC. It encodes CASSSGLTSYEQYF.

This clone was recorded once. The CDR3 spells CASSLSDGGWQPQHF. DNA for the CDR3: TGTGCCAGCAGCTTGTCTGACGGGGGTTGGCAGCCCCAGCATTTT. The chain recombines TRBV11-2 with TRBJ1-5, with D perhaps matching TRBD1 (5 bases). The V end was cut by 3 bases, the J end by 7 bases, with 16 bases between. The CDR3 is 15 amino acids. Germline V CDR1 and CDR2: SGHAT, FQNNGV.

The chain carries TRBV30 and TRBJ1-1, with D possibly being TRBD1 (5 bases). This CDR3 has 13 residues. V lost 3 bases, J lost 1 base, and 9 bases lay in between. Germline V gene data show CDR1 as GTSNPN and CDR2 as SVGIG (reference sequence). The DNA for the CDR3 is TGTGCCTGGAGGGCAGACAGGAACACTGAAGCTTTCTTT. Its protein is CAWRADRNTEAFF. The full variable domain, with the rest looked up from reference TRBV30 and TRBJ1-1, is SQTIHQWPATLVQPVGSPLSLECTVEGTSNPNLYWYRQAAGRGLQLLFYSVGIGQISSEVPQNLSASRPQDRQFILSSKKLLLSDSGFYLCAWRADRNTEAFFGQGTRLTVV.

The chain joins TRBV7-3 to TRBJ2-3; 15 nucleotides align to TRBD2. Per germline, CDR1 SGHTA and CDR2 FQGTGA. Trimming cost V 5 bases and J 11 bases; bases outside gene matches: 5. This CDR3 is built from 14 residues. The CDR3 protein is CASSPRTSGGEQYF. The CDR3 bases are TGTGCCAGCAGCCCTCGGACTAGCGGGGGGGAGCAGTATTTT.

The chain links TRBV6-5 to TRBJ1-5; 7 bases align to TRBD1. V lost 6 bases, J lost 9 bases, and 5 bases stayed unmatched. The CDR3 sequence is 12 residues long. Germline CDR1 MNHEY, CDR2 SVGAGI. The CDR3: CASRTGSLPQHF. DNA for the CDR3: TGTGCCAGCAGGACAGGGAGTCTGCCCCAGCATTTT.

A note on this clone: An end of the junction differs from the germline gene, which may be a read error. The V and J genes are TRBV5-1 and TRBJ2-6; possible D gene TRBD1, 5 bases. Germline V gene sequence: CDR1 SGHRS, CDR2 YFSETQ. This CDR3 is built from 14 residues. CDR3 bases: TGCGCCAGCTTAGATGACTCTGGGGCCAACGGCCTGACTTTC. As protein: CASLDDSGANGLTF.

The V gene is TRBV7-9, the J gene TRBJ2-5; 10 nucleotides align to TRBD2. Germline-derived CDR1 and CDR2 are SEHNR and FQNEAQ (reference sequence). CDR3 size: 15 residues. V lost 5 bases and J lost 3; bases outside the gene matches: 6. The CDR3 nucleotides read TGTGCCAGCAGCCGGATGGGGACTAGCGAAGAGACCCAGTACTTC. As protein: CASSRMGTSEETQYF. Looking up the rest from reference TRBV7-9 and TRBJ2-5 gives the full variable domain: DTGVSQNPRHKITKRGQNVTFRCDPISEHNRLYWYRQTLGQGPEFLTYFQNEAQLEKSRLLSDRFSAERPKGSFSTLEIQRTEQGDSAMYLCASSRMGTSEETQYFGPGTRLLVL.

The chain carries TRBV6-5 and TRBJ2-7; D not certain. Germline lookup yields CDR1 MNHEY and CDR2 SVGAGI. This CDR3 has 12 amino acids. V lost 6 bases and J 0 bases, leaving 6 bases between the germline ends. The CDR3 bases are TGTGCCAGCAGCCGTAGCTCCTACGAGCAGTACTTC. It specifies CASSRSSYEQYF.

The rearrangement links TRBV11-2 to TRBJ2-7; 7 bases fit TRBD2. This CDR3 comprises 13 residues. CDR1 and CDR2 (germline): SGHAT, FQNNGV. The V segment lost 5 bases and the J segment 5 bases; nucleotides outside the gene matches: 6. CDR3 protein: CASSPGGRDEQYF. The CDR3, as DNA: TGTGCCAGCAGCCCGGGGGGACGGGACGAGCAGTACTTC. Looking up the rest from reference TRBV11-2 and TRBJ2-7 gives the full variable domain: EAGVAQSPRYKIIEKRQSVAFWCNPISGHATLYWYQQILGQGPKLLIQFQNNGVVDDSQLPKDRFSAERLKGVDSTLKIQPAKLEDSAVYLCASSPGGRDEQYFGPGTRLTVT.

The chain combines TRBV9 with TRBJ2-2; possibly TRBD1 for D (6 bases). V lost 1 base and J lost 6, with 10 bases in between. This CDR3 region has 14 residues. CDR1 and CDR2 from the germline V gene are SGDLS and YYNGEE. The chain's CDR3 is CASSVPRGAGELFF. The CDR3 nucleotides are TGTGCCAGCAGCGTACCCAGGGGAGCCGGGGAGCTGTTTTTT. The whole variable domain, remainder taken from reference TRBV9 and TRBJ2-2, is DSGVTQTPKHLITATGQRVTLRCSPRSGDLSVYWYQQSLDQGLQFLIQYYNGEERAKGNILERFSAQQFPDLHSELNLSSLELGDSALYFCASSVPRGAGELFFGEGSRLTVL.

The V call is TRBV4-1, the J call TRBJ1-1; D possibly corresponds to TRBD1 (6 bases). V lost 1 base and J 1 base, leaving 7 bases between the germline ends. Germline loops: CDR1 MGHRA, CDR2 YSYEKL. There are 14 residues in the CDR3. CDR3: CASSQVGGNTEAFF. CDR3 sequence (DNA): TGCGCCAGCAGCCAAGTAGGGGGGAACACTGAAGCTTTCTTT.

The J gene is TRBJ1-1, the V gene TRBV7-2, with D possibly being TRBD1 (6 bases). Looked up from germline, CDR1 is SGHTA and CDR2 is FQGNSA. The CDR3 runs to 13 residues. V was pared by 8 bases and J by 1 base, with 11 bases between. The CDR3 loop reads CASVAGENTEAFF. In DNA form, the CDR3 reads TGTGCCAGCGTCGCAGGGGAGAACACTGAAGCTTTCTTT.

This clone was observed once. Written as DNA, the CDR3 is TGCAGCGTGCCTCTAGCGTTCTCAGACCGCAATGAGCAGTTCTTC. Amino acids: CSVPLAFSDRNEQFF. The chain employs TRBV29-1 and TRBJ2-1, with D maybe TRBD2 (6 bases). V shed 6 bases and J shed 6 bases, with 21 bases lying between them. CDR1 is SQVTM, CDR2 ANQGSEA, per germline. The CDR3 consists of 15 residues.